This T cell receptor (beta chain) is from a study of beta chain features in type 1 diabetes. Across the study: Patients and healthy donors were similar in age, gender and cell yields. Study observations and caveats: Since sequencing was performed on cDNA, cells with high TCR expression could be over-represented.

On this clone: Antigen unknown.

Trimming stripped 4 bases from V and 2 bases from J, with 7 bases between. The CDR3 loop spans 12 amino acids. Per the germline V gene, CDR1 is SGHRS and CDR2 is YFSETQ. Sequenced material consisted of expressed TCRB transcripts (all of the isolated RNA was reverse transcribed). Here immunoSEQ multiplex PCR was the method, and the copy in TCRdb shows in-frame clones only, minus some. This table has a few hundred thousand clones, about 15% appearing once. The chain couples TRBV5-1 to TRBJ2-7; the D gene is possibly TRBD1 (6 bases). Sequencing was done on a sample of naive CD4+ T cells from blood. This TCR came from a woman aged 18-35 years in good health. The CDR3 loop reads CASSRDTYEQYF. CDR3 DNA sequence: TGCGCCAGCAGCCGGGACACCTACGAGCAGTACTTC.